This entry lists 2 T cell receptor beta chains sequenced from one sample in a study of cytomegalovirus exposure and HLA in healthy donors. This table comes from immunoSEQ multiplex PCR, and its TCRdb copy is limited to in-frame clones, with some not included. The sample comprises fewer than 120,000 clones, around 90% of which are singletons, and around 1.8% rests with the top ten. Sequencing was done on a sample of PBMCs. The receptors come from a woman between 18 and 30 years old in good health and CMV-seronegative.

This clone was detected a few times. The gene calls are TRBV5-1 and TRBJ1-6; D is perhaps TRBD1 (6 bases). The V gene lost 8 bases and the J gene lost 8 bases, with 14 bases spanning the gap. This CDR3 spans 13 amino acids. Germline loops: CDR1 SGHRS, CDR2 YFSETQ. The chain's CDR3 is CARREGGDSPLHF. CDR3 in DNA: TGCGCCAGGAGAGAGGGGGGGGATTCACCCCTCCACTTT.

This clone was observed a few times. This sequence joins TRBV28 and TRBJ2-7; 8 bases line up with TRBD2. The CDR3 has 14 amino acids. V trimming: 7 bases; J trimming: 3 bases; junction bases outside the gene matches: 8. Germline lookup yields CDR1 MDHEN and CDR2 SYDVKM. The CDR3 sequence is CASTPSAGGYEQYF. CDR3 sequence (DNA): TGTGCCAGCACCCCGTCGGCGGGAGGCTACGAGCAGTACTTC. Supplemented by reference TRBV28 and TRBJ2-7, the full variable domain reads DVKVTQSSRYLVKRTGEKVFLECVQDMDHENMFWYRQDPGLGLRLIYFSYDVKMKEKGDIPEGYSVSREKKERFSLILESASTNQTSMYLCASTPSAGGYEQYFGPGTRLTVT.